This TCR beta chain was captured in a study of Tregs in tolerant kidney transplant recipients. Findings and caveats of the study: Validation in larger populations is needed because few patients were studied.

On this clone itself: Antigen specificity is unknown.

Some clones are missing from TCRdb's copy, which holds only in-frame ones; the method was immunoSEQ multiplex PCR. Of about 77,000 clones in the sample, 98% were seen once. The CDR3 contains 12 residues. CDR1 SGDLS and CDR2 YYNGEE come from the germline V gene. V dropped 4 bases and J dropped 4 bases, with 8 bases sitting between them. The sequence was obtained from a human donor who received a combined kidney and bone marrow transplant. The sample was CD4+ T cells from blood, taken before the transplant. The rearrangement joins TRBV9 to TRBJ1-2, with unresolved D. CDR3 sequence: CASSQVLYGYTF. Written as DNA, the CDR3 is TGTGCCAGCAGCCAGGTTCTCTATGGCTACACCTTC.